This T cell receptor beta chain was sequenced for a study of blood T cell repertoires in COVID-19. Whole-study context: The United States, Italy and Spain supplied acute and convalescent COVID-19 samples. PBMCs, B-cell-depleted T cells, or T cells were the source of the cDNA or gDNA that made up the material.

In the original analysis: Counts of nucleated cells, estimated from reference gene primer amplification, were obtained. Profiling relied on immunoSEQ multiplex PCR, and the TCRdb table lists in-frame clones only, not all of them. The V and J calls and the clone size are those of that table, but D and trimming were determined from the DNA. The profile shows some 80,000 clones, approximately 86% of them singletons. The CDR3 is 17 residues long. V was clipped by 2 bases and J by 3 bases, with 16 bases between them. In germline, CDR1 is MNHEY, CDR2 SVGEGT. Sequenced material: peripheral blood. This chain joins TRBV6-2 or TRBV6-3 and TRBJ2-2; weak D call: TRBD2 (6 bases). The sequence was obtained from a human donor in a cohort sampled during active COVID-19. The CDR3 DNA is TGTGCCAGCAGTTACGATCCGGGGCGGGGACACACCGGGGAGCTGTTTTTT. Protein sequence: CASSYDPGRGHTGELFF.